These 21 T cell receptor beta chains came from one sample sequenced in a study of vaccination and CD4 T cells after COVID-19. These receptors are not linked to any known antigen. Treatment specified: roughly 10-day PBMC culture with coronavirus spike peptide pools or control peptides (ViraFEST assay). Cultured CD4+ T cell DNA underwent sequencing with the Oncomine TCR Beta short-read assay. TCRdb fed the PCR reads into MiXCR, producing one record per CDR3 protein. The sample carries under 9,500 distinct CDR3 sequences, 45% to 65% recorded once. Specimen: CD4+ T cells from blood, cultured in vitro. The source of these receptors is a human donor who had recovered from COVID-19.

This clonotype was detected only a few times. The rearrangement joins TRBV20-1 to TRBJ1-2, with TRBD1 as a possible D gene (6 bases). CDR3 length equals 13 residues. V lost 2 bases and J 7 bases, leaving 14 bases between the germline ends. CDR1 and CDR2 (germline): DFQATT, SNEGSKA (reference sequence). CDR3: CSARLAQGTGYTF. The CDR3, as DNA: TGCAGTGCTAGATTGGCACAGGGAACTGGCTACACCTTC.

The V gene is TRBV18, the J gene TRBJ1-5, with D maybe TRBD1 (6 bases). Between the trimmed V and J ends, which lost 3 bases and 6 bases, there was a span of 15 bases. The CDR3 loop spans 15 amino acids. Germline V gives CDR1 KGHSH, CDR2 LQKENI. The CDR3 here is CASSPEGGTPQPQHF. CDR3 DNA sequence: TGTGCCAGCTCACCTGAGGGGGGAACACCTCAGCCCCAGCATTTT. The entire variable domain, with the rest obtained from reference TRBV18 and TRBJ1-5, is as follows: NAGVMQNPRHLVRRRGQEARLRCSPMKGHSHVYWYRQLPEEGLKFMVYLQKENIIDESGMPKERFSAEFPKEGPSILRIQQVVRGDSAAYFCASSPEGGTPQPQHFGDGTRLSIL.

This clonotype was seen only a few times. V and J are TRBV7-2 and TRBJ1-6, with a weak D call TRBD1 (5 bases). This CDR3 has 15 amino acids. V was pared by 1 base and J by 10 bases, with 14 bases between. Germline V gene sequence: CDR1 SGHTA, CDR2 FQGNSA. The CDR3 is CASSLGTTGGSPLHF. The CDR3 coding sequence is TGTGCCAGCAGCTTAGGGACAACCGGAGGGTCACCCCTCCACTTT.

V and J are TRBV27 and TRBJ1-1; possible D gene TRBD1, 6 bases. In germline, CDR1 is MNHEY, CDR2 SMNVEV (reference sequence). Between the trimmed V and J ends, which lost 3 bases and 5 bases, there was a span of 22 bases. The length of the CDR3 is 17 residues. DNA for the CDR3: TGTGCCAGCAGTTTTTCCCCGGGGGCCTCTGGAGGTACTGAAGCTTTCTTT. This translates into CASSFSPGASGGTEAFF.

This rearrangement joins TRBV30 to TRBJ1-2; D uncertain. The germline CDR1 and CDR2 sequences are GTSNPN and SVGIG (reference sequence). Trimming removed 5 bases from V and 8 bases from J, with 9 bases in between. The CDR3 contains 10 residues. The CDR3 loop is CAWGDGGYTF. The CDR3 DNA sequence: TGTGCCTGGGGGGATGGCGGCTACACCTTC.

The rearrangement uses TRBV2 and TRBJ1-1; no clear D gene. Trimming pared 8 bases from V and 0 bases from J, leaving 13 bases between. The CDR3 runs to 14 residues. Germline V gene data show CDR1 as SNHLY and CDR2 as FYNNEI. The CDR3 nucleotides read TGTGCCAGCGCGGCACAACCATTGAACACTGAAGCTTTCTTT. Protein sequence: CASAAQPLNTEAFF.

J is TRBJ2-3 and V is TRBV7-3, with D possibly being TRBD1 or TRBD2 (5 bases each). Trimming removed 1 base at V and 6 bases at J, with 11 bases between. Germline CDR1 and CDR2: SGHTA and FQGTGA. The CDR3 has 14 amino acids. The CDR3 DNA sequence: TGTGCCAGCAGCTTAAGAGGGGACGGGGATACGCAGTATTTT. Protein sequence: CASSLRGDGDTQYF.

This rearrangement joins TRBV7-9 to TRBJ1-3, with 8 bases identical to TRBD1. Germline V CDR1 and CDR2: SEHNR, FQNEAQ (reference sequence). The ends lost 0 bases at V and 0 bases at J; junction bases unmatched: 7. The CDR3 runs to 18 residues. The CDR3 sequence is CASSLAPGQESSGNTIYF. CDR3 nucleotides: TGTGCCAGCAGCTTAGCCCCGGGACAGGAGTCCTCTGGAAACACCATATATTTT.

This sequence joins TRBV6-2 or TRBV6-3 and TRBJ1-1; D remains ambiguous. Germline CDR1 is MNHEY and CDR2 is SVGEGT. The V gene lost 1 base and the J gene lost 2 bases, with 5 bases spanning the gap. CDR3 length: 13 residues. The CDR3 DNA is TGTGCCAGCAGTTACTACGGAAACACTGAAGCTTTCTTT. Encoded protein: CASSYYGNTEAFF.

This clonotype has a handful of counts. J is TRBJ1-2 and V is TRBV21-1. TRBV21-1 is labeled a pseudogene. The CDR3 is 12 residues long. CDR3 protein: CASCGRSYGYTF. The CDR3 nucleotides are TGTGCCAGCTGTGGCAGGTCCTATGGCTACACCTTC.

Concerning this clonotype itself: A read error may produce the germline difference seen at one junction end. V is TRBV7-9 and J is TRBJ2-3; TRBD2 matches at 8 bases. The CDR3 has 19 residues. Germline CDR1 is SEHNR and CDR2 is FQNEAQ (reference sequence). The CDR3 DNA sequence: TGTGCCAGCAGCTTCCCGTTCGGCAGCGGGGGCACTAGCACAGGTACGCAGTATTTT. It is translated as CASSFPFGSGGTSTGTQYF.

The chain couples TRBV20-1 to TRBJ1-3; D may be TRBD1 (5 bases). Germline assignment: CDR1 DFQATT and CDR2 SNEGSKA (reference sequence). The V and J ends lost 2 bases and 6 bases respectively, with 11 bases between them. The CDR3 consists of 13 residues. The CDR3 loop reads CSARRGGENTIYF. CDR3 sequence (DNA): TGCAGTGCTAGAAGGGGTGGCGAAAACACCATATATTTT.

Only a few counts were recorded for this clonotype. V is TRBV20-1 and J is TRBJ1-3; no clear D. V gave up 2 bases and J gave up 4 bases, with 12 bases separating them. Germline CDR1 and CDR2: DFQATT and SNEGSKA (reference sequence). CDR3 size: 14 residues. The CDR3 DNA reads TGCAGTGCTAGACACTCGACTAGCGGAAACACCATATATTTT. Protein: CSARHSTSGNTIYF.

CDR3: CASSYFGEVHQPQHF. CDR3 bases: TGTGCCAGCAGTTACTTTGGGGAGGTGCATCAGCCCCAGCATTTT. The V gene is TRBV6-2 or TRBV6-3, the J gene TRBJ1-5; D is unresolved. CDR3 length: 15 amino acids. CDR1 and CDR2 (germline): MNHEY, SVGEGT. V was trimmed by 1 base and J by 5 bases, leaving 12 bases between them.

The rearrangement joins TRBV6-1 to TRBJ2-5, with D possibly called TRBD1 or TRBD2 (5 bases each). Deletions cut 6 bases from V and 2 bases from J, with 10 bases between. CDR1 MNHNS and CDR2 SASEGT come from the germline V gene. CDR3 length: 13 residues. CDR3 bases: TGTGCCAGCAGGGGGGTCGGACAAGAGACCCAGTACTTC. Protein sequence: CASRGVGQETQYF.

By its share, this clonotype is medium-sized (0.01 to 0.1%). The gene calls are TRBV12-5 and TRBJ2-5, with 8 bases that match TRBD2. Germline V gives CDR1 LGHNT, CDR2 FRNRAP. The CDR3 sequence is 18 residues long. With V trimmed by 7 bases and J by 0 bases, 16 bases remained unmatched. This chain's CDR3 is CASDASPPGRDYQETQYF. CDR3 DNA: TGTGCTAGTGACGCTTCCCCCCCCGGGAGGGATTACCAAGAGACCCAGTACTTC.

In DNA, the CDR3 is TGCAGTGCTAGAGACCCTCCTAGCGGGAGAATCCGTAATGAGCAGTTCTTC. Amino acid sequence: CSARDPPSGRIRNEQFF. The chain uses TRBV20-1 and TRBJ2-1; 10 nucleotides agree with TRBD2. Germline CDR1 and CDR2: DFQATT and SNEGSKA (reference sequence). J lost 7 bases, V lost 0 bases, and 12 bases had no gene match. The CDR3 sequence is 17 residues long.

This rearrangement joins TRBV6-1 to TRBJ2-3, with 8 bases that match TRBD2. The CDR3 is 16 amino acids. CDR1 is MNHNS and CDR2 is SASEGT in the germline V gene. The trim removed 3 bases at V and 3 bases at J, leaving 8 bases unmatched. CDR3 in amino acids: CASSDIGRERTDTQYF. DNA for the CDR3: TGTGCCAGCAGTGATATCGGGAGGGAGAGGACAGATACGCAGTATTTT.

The V and J genes are TRBV19 and TRBJ2-5, with D possibly being TRBD1 or TRBD2 (5 bases each). The ends were cut back, 4 bases at V and 7 bases at J, with 13 bases in the middle. The CDR3 consists of 13 residues. Germline-derived CDR1 and CDR2 are LNHDA and SQIVND (reference sequence). The DNA of the CDR3 is TGTGCCAGTAGTACGGGGACGGTGGTGACCCAGTACTTC. This translates into CASSTGTVVTQYF. The full variable domain, its missing parts supplied by reference TRBV19 and TRBJ2-5, is DGGITQSPKYLFRKEGQNVTLSCEQNLNHDAMYWYRQDPGQGLRLIYYSQIVNDFQKGDIAEGYSVSREKKESFPLTVTSAQKNPTAFYLCASSTGTVVTQYFGPGTRLLVL.

This chain connects TRBV30 to TRBJ2-7, with 7 bases fitting TRBD1. V lost 1 base and J lost 2; bases outside the gene matches: 8. The CDR3 length is 15 residues. Germline CDR1 reads GTSNPN; CDR2 reads SVGIG (reference sequence). The CDR3 DNA is TGTGCCTGGAGTGGCCAGACAGGGTCCGCCTACGAGCAGTACTTC. Amino acid sequence: CAWSGQTGSAYEQYF.

This clonotype was found a few times. In DNA form, the CDR3 reads TGTGCCAGTAGTGACCCCCCCCAGGGGAGAAACAAGGCCCAGCATTTT. Residues: CASSDPPQGRNKAQHF. This sequence joins TRBV19 and TRBJ1-5; D possibly corresponds to TRBD1 (6 bases). This CDR3 contains 16 residues. V dropped 5 bases and J dropped 11 bases, with 25 bases sitting between them. The germline CDR1 and CDR2 sequences are LNHDA and SQIVND (reference sequence).